This entry lists 30 T cell receptor beta chains sequenced from one sample in a study of cytomegalovirus exposure and HLA in healthy donors. The primer mix had 60 Vbeta and 13 Jbeta primers. Some clones are missing from TCRdb's copy, which holds only in-frame ones; the method was immunoSEQ multiplex PCR. The table records approximately 110,000 clones, roughly 68% of them present only once. The sequenced sample consisted of PBMCs. These TCRs come from a woman aged 45 to 65 in good health and CMV-seropositive.

The chain is built from TRBV6-5 and TRBJ2-1; tentatively, D is TRBD2 (5 bases). The CDR3 totals 13 residues. V was shortened by 7 bases and J by 6 bases, with 13 bases between the two germline ends. Germline V gene sequence: CDR1 MNHEY, CDR2 SVGAGI. The DNA for the CDR3 is TGTGCCAGCACCTCGCCGACTACCAATGAGCAGTTCTTC. Translating it yields CASTSPTTNEQFF.

V and J are TRBV5-1 and TRBJ1-2, with D possibly matching TRBD1 (6 bases). Trimming stripped 4 bases from V and 4 bases from J, with 17 bases between. The germline gives CDR1 SGHRS, CDR2 YFSETQ. CDR3 length equals 15 residues. In DNA, the CDR3 is TGCGCCAGCAGCACAACAGGGAAGTCGGTCTATGGCTACACCTTC. Translating it yields CASSTTGKSVYGYTF.

This clone was seen a few times. This chain uses TRBV7-7 with TRBJ1-3, with 10 bases aligning to TRBD1. Germline V gene data show CDR1 as SSHAT and CDR2 as FNYEAQ (reference sequence). This CDR3 is 16 amino acids long. The junction had 7 bases not matched to a gene; V was cut back by 6 bases and J by 2 bases. The DNA for the CDR3 is TGTGCCAGCAGTTTACGGACAGGGGGACCTGGAAACACCATATATTTT. This gives the protein CASSLRTGGPGNTIYF. Using reference TRBV7-7 and TRBJ1-3 for the parts outside the CDR3, the full variable domain is GAGVSQSPRYKVTKRGQDVTLRCDPISSHATLYWYQQALGQGPEFLTYFNYEAQPDKSGLPSDRFSAERPEGSISTLTIQRTEQRDSAMYRCASSLRTGGPGNTIYFGEGSWLTVV.

As concerns this clone: This same CDR3 is encoded by further DNA sequences in the sample. The chain recombines TRBV5-6 with TRBJ2-7; TRBD1 agrees at 8 bases. Germline CDR1 reads SGHDT; CDR2 reads YYEEEE. Trimming removed 0 bases from V and 4 bases from J; junction bases left unmatched: 3. This CDR3 has 14 amino acids. The DNA for the CDR3 is TGTGCCAGCAGCTTGGTCCAGGGGGCATACGAGCAGTACTTC. Translated, it gives CASSLVQGAYEQYF.

This chain joins TRBV2 and TRBJ1-2; D perhaps matches TRBD1 (6 bases). The CDR3 loop spans 15 amino acids. Germline CDR1 and CDR2: SNHLY and FYNNEI. Deletions cut 4 bases from V and 2 bases from J, with 14 bases between. CDR3 bases: TGTGCCAGCAGTGGAGATCCAGGGGCAAACTATGGCTACACCTTC. It translates to CASSGDPGANYGYTF.

At least ten counts were recorded for this clone. The chain couples TRBV4-1 to TRBJ1-2; D gene uncertain. The V end was cut by 3 bases, the J end by 4 bases, with 15 bases between. Germline V gene sequence: CDR1 MGHRA, CDR2 YSYEKL. The CDR3 has 15 amino acids. The CDR3 DNA reads as TGCGCCAGCAGCCATCAATCCGGGAGCCTCTATGGCTACACCTTC. This encodes CASSHQSGSLYGYTF.

The chain has TRBV2 and TRBJ2-3; perhaps TRBD2 as D (7 bases). Germline V gene lookup returns CDR1 SNHLY and CDR2 FYNNEI. Deletions cut 3 bases from V and 9 bases from J, with 10 bases between. The CDR3 totals 12 residues. The CDR3 bases are TGTGCCAGCAGTGAGCGGGGGACAACGCAGTATTTT. It translates to CASSERGTTQYF.

V and J are TRBV11-3 and TRBJ2-3; D ambiguous. The CDR3 consists of 14 residues. In germline, CDR1 is SGHNT, CDR2 YENEEA. The V gene lost 2 bases and the J gene lost 0 bases, with 6 bases spanning the gap. Here the CDR3 reads CASSLRSSTDTQYF. CDR3 DNA sequence: TGTGCCAGCAGCTTAAGGAGTAGCACAGATACGCAGTATTTT.

The V and J genes are TRBV27 and TRBJ1-1; D perhaps matches TRBD1 (6 bases). The V gene lost 6 bases and the J gene lost 5 bases, with 13 bases spanning the gap. The CDR3 totals 13 residues. Germline-derived CDR1 and CDR2 are MNHEY and SMNVEV (reference sequence). The CDR3 sequence: CASSLRGWTEAFF. CDR3 nucleotide sequence: TGTGCCAGCAGCCTGAGGGGGTGGACTGAAGCTTTCTTT.

The chain is built from TRBV7-2 and TRBJ2-1; TRBD2 agrees at 11 bases. Germline V gene lookup returns CDR1 SGHTA and CDR2 FQGNSA. The trim removed 1 base at V and 7 bases at J, leaving 6 bases unmatched. The CDR3 spans 16 residues. The CDR3 DNA is TGTGCCAGCAGCTTAGAGGGTAGCGGGGGGGCAAATGAGCAGTTCTTC. This encodes CASSLEGSGGANEQFF. Full variable domain (rest looked up from reference TRBV7-2 and TRBJ2-1): GAGVSQSPSNKVTEKGKDVELRCDPISGHTALYWYRQSLGQGLEFLIYFQGNSAPDKSGLPSDRFSAERTGGSVSTLTIQRTQQEDSAVYLCASSLEGSGGANEQFFGPGTRLTVL.

In this sample, this clone turned up once. The chain is built from TRBV6-1 and TRBJ2-7; D uncertain. Trimming stripped 2 bases from V and 2 bases from J, with 10 bases between. CDR1 MNHNS and CDR2 SASEGT come from the germline V gene. The CDR3 totals 14 residues. The CDR3 protein is CASSESRVPYEQYF. In DNA, the CDR3 is TGTGCCAGCAGTGAATCCCGGGTGCCCTACGAGCAGTACTTC.

The rearrangement links TRBV11-2 to TRBJ2-2; no clear D gene. CDR3 length equals 12 residues. Germline-derived CDR1 and CDR2 are SGHAT and FQNNGV. Trimming pared 5 bases from V and 2 bases from J, leaving 3 bases between. CDR3 sequence reads: CASSINTGELFF. CDR3 nucleotides: TGTGCCAGCAGCATAAACACCGGGGAGCTGTTTTTT. Using reference TRBV11-2 and TRBJ2-2 for the parts outside the CDR3, the full variable domain is EAGVAQSPRYKIIEKRQSVAFWCNPISGHATLYWYQQILGQGPKLLIQFQNNGVVDDSQLPKDRFSAERLKGVDSTLKIQPAKLEDSAVYLCASSINTGELFFGEGSRLTVL.

V gene TRBV12-5 combines with J gene TRBJ2-7, with a weak D call TRBD1 (6 bases). V was cut by 4 bases and J by 11 bases, with 15 bases left in between. The CDR3 is 12 amino acids. Germline V lookup: CDR1 LGHNT, CDR2 FRNRAP. CDR3: CASGSPPGTKYF. As DNA, the CDR3 is TGTGCTAGTGGTTCCCCTCCCGGGACAAAGTACTTC.

The CDR3 loop reads CASSFRRDRATGELFF. CDR3 in DNA: TGTGCCAGCAGTTTTCGCCGGGACAGGGCTACCGGGGAGCTGTTTTTT. V and J are TRBV28 and TRBJ2-2, with TRBD1 identical over 9 bases. CDR3 length equals 16 residues. The germline V gene has CDR1 MDHEN and CDR2 SYDVKM. With 3 bases clipped from V and 5 bases from J, the junction kept 7 bases outside the gene matches. Using reference TRBV28 and TRBJ2-2 for the parts outside the CDR3, the full variable domain is DVKVTQSSRYLVKRTGEKVFLECVQDMDHENMFWYRQDPGLGLRLIYFSYDVKMKEKGDIPEGYSVSREKKERFSLILESASTNQTSMYLCASSFRRDRATGELFFGEGSRLTVL.

The chain uses TRBV9 and TRBJ2-2; no reliable D call. This CDR3 contains 14 residues. Germline CDR1 and CDR2: SGDLS and YYNGEE. Trimming stripped 3 bases from V and 1 base from J, with 7 bases between. CDR3 in amino acids: CASSGSRNTGELFF. As DNA, the CDR3 is TGTGCCAGCAGCGGTTCCAGGAACACCGGGGAGCTGTTTTTT.

The chain combines TRBV11-2 with TRBJ1-3; TRBD1 is a possible D gene (5 bases). V lost 3 bases and J lost 3, with 9 bases in between. CDR1 and CDR2 (germline): SGHAT, FQNNGV. The CDR3 is 14 amino acids. The CDR3 loop is CASSFQGGGNTIYF. The CDR3 nucleotides read TGTGCCAGCAGCTTCCAGGGTGGTGGAAACACCATATATTTT. Looking up the rest from reference TRBV11-2 and TRBJ1-3 gives the full variable domain: EAGVAQSPRYKIIEKRQSVAFWCNPISGHATLYWYQQILGQGPKLLIQFQNNGVVDDSQLPKDRFSAERLKGVDSTLKIQPAKLEDSAVYLCASSFQGGGNTIYFGEGSWLTVV.

The V call is TRBV5-1, the J call TRBJ2-7; D perhaps matches TRBD1 (6 bases). Germline CDR1 reads SGHRS; CDR2 reads YFSETQ. The CDR3 runs to 14 residues. V lost 0 bases to trimming and J lost 7 bases, with 14 bases between them. CDR3 DNA: TGCGCCAGCAGCTTGGCTACAGGGCTTGGAGAGCAGTACTTC. Amino acids: CASSLATGLGEQYF.

This chain uses TRBV27 with TRBJ2-7; 8 nucleotides line up with TRBD1. The junction had 7 bases not matched to a gene; V was cut back by 6 bases and J by 3 bases. Germline V gene lookup returns CDR1 MNHEY and CDR2 SMNVEV (reference sequence). The CDR3 runs 14 residues. CDR3 in amino acids: CASSGTGSIYEQYF. Here the CDR3 DNA reads TGTGCCAGCAGCGGGACAGGTTCTATCTACGAGCAGTACTTC.

The V gene is TRBV7-9, the J gene TRBJ2-1, with 9 nucleotides matching TRBD2. The CDR3 length is 16 residues. Trimming at V came to 5 bases and at J to 2 bases, leaving 7 bases not matched to a gene. Germline V gene sequence: CDR1 SEHNR, CDR2 FQNEAQ (reference sequence). DNA for the CDR3: TGTGCCAGCAGCCCAGCGGGGGGCATCGCCTACAATGAGCAGTTCTTC. Translating it yields CASSPAGGIAYNEQFF.

The chain is built from TRBV5-1 and TRBJ2-2; TRBD2 aligns across 8 bases. V shed 1 base, J shed 6 bases, and the junction held 2 bases outside the gene matches. Per germline, CDR1 SGHRS and CDR2 YFSETQ. The CDR3 has 14 amino acids. DNA of the CDR3: TGCGCCAGCAGCTTGCGAGCGGGGGCCGGGGAGCTGTTTTTT. This gives the protein CASSLRAGAGELFF.

The sample holds a few counts of this clone. For the CDR3, the DNA is TGTGCCAGTTTTAAGGGGGGCAATCAGCCCCAGCATTTT. Translated, it gives CASFKGGNQPQHF. This chain links TRBV6-1 with TRBJ1-5; D perhaps matches TRBD1 (6 bases). Trimming cost V 9 bases and J 2 bases, with 11 bases left between them. The CDR3 runs 13 residues. Germline CDR1 is MNHNS and CDR2 is SASEGT.

This sequence joins TRBV15 and TRBJ1-2; D perhaps matches TRBD1 (6 bases). The CDR3 totals 13 residues. Trimming took off 1 base at V and 5 bases at J, with 8 bases between the two ends. Germline V gene sequence: CDR1 LNHNV, CDR2 YYDKDF (reference sequence). CDR3 nucleotide sequence: TGTGCCACCAGCAGAGGGACAGCTTATGGCTACACCTTC. Its translation: CATSRGTAYGYTF.

The V call is TRBV6-1, the J call TRBJ2-1; 8 bases map to TRBD2. CDR1 and CDR2 from the germline V gene are MNHNS and SASEGT. The CDR3 totals 13 residues. V was pared by 8 bases and J by 6 bases, with 6 bases of the junction left unmatched. CDR3 sequence reads: CASGTSFANEQFF. CDR3 nucleotides: TGTGCCAGCGGGACTAGTTTCGCCAATGAGCAGTTCTTC.

The rearrangement joins TRBV4-1 to TRBJ2-2; the D gene is possibly TRBD2 (6 bases). Per the germline V gene, CDR1 is MGHRA and CDR2 is YSYEKL. The CDR3 is 15 residues long. The V gene lost 2 bases and the J gene lost 7 bases, with 14 bases spanning the gap. Here the CDR3 DNA reads TGCGCCAGCAGCCAAAGTACGGCGGAGGGCGGGGAGCTGTTTTTT. The encoded protein is CASSQSTAEGGELFF.

V and J are TRBV21-1 and TRBJ2-2; TRBD1, the table's D call, lacks a check against the DNA. TRBV21-1 is flagged as a pseudogene. This CDR3 region has 16 residues. CDR3 DNA sequence: TGTGCCAGCAGCAATCTAAAGAGACATCTCACCGGGGAGCTGTTTTTT. This gives the protein CASSNLKRHLTGELFF.

V and J are TRBV7-2 and TRBJ2-5, with 11 positions matching TRBD2. Germline CDR1 reads SGHTA; CDR2 reads FQGNSA. The CDR3 is 15 amino acids. With 4 bases clipped from V and 5 bases from J, the junction kept 6 bases outside the gene matches. CDR3 sequence reads: CASSSRLAGLETQYF. The CDR3 nucleotides are TGTGCCAGCAGCTCACGACTAGCGGGGCTCGAGACCCAGTACTTC.

The chain recombines TRBV5-1 with TRBJ1-6, with 10 bases identical to TRBD1. CDR3 size: 16 residues. The germline V gene has CDR1 SGHRS and CDR2 YFSETQ. J was trimmed by 12 bases and V by 0 bases; bases with no gene match: 9. The CDR3 loop reads CASSLVWDRGSIPLHF. The DNA for the CDR3 is TGCGCCAGCAGCTTGGTATGGGACAGGGGTTCTATACCCCTCCACTTT.

The chain combines TRBV4-1 with TRBJ2-3; D possibly corresponds to TRBD2 (5 bases). The CDR3 consists of 15 residues. Per germline, CDR1 MGHRA and CDR2 YSYEKL. V was trimmed by 1 base and J by 4 bases, leaving 12 bases between them. CDR3 protein: CASSQVWSGADTQYF. CDR3 DNA sequence: TGCGCCAGCAGCCAAGTCTGGTCCGGGGCAGATACGCAGTATTTT.

CDR3 sequence (DNA): TGTGCCACCAGCAGCTCGGACAGGAGTTATGGCTACACCTTC. Residues: CATSSSDRSYGYTF. V and J are TRBV15 and TRBJ1-2; 7 bases align to TRBD1. Germline V CDR1 and CDR2: LNHNV, YYDKDF (reference sequence). V lost 3 bases, J lost 5 bases, and 6 bases stayed unmatched. The CDR3 is made up of 14 amino acids.

In its sample, this clone was seen a few times. The genes are TRBV9 and TRBJ2-1, with D tentatively TRBD1 (6 bases). This CDR3 has 16 residues. CDR1 is SGDLS and CDR2 is YYNGEE in the germline V gene. Trimming cost V 4 bases and J 4 bases, with 18 bases left between them. Here the CDR3 reads CASSPTGTTGYNEQFF. DNA of the CDR3: TGTGCCAGCAGCCCAACAGGGACAACTGGGTACAATGAGCAGTTCTTC.